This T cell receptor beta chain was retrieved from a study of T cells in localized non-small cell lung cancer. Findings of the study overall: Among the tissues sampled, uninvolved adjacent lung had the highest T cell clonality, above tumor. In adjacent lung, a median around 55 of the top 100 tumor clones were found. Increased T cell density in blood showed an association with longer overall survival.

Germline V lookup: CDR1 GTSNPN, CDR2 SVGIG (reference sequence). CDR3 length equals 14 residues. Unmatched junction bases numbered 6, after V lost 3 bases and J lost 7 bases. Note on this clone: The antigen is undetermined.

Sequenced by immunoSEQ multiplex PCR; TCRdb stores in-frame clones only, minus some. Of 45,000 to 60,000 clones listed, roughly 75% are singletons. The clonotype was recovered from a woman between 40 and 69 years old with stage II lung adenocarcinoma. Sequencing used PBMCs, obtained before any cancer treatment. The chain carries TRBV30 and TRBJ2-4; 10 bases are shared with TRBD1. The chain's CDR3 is CAWSGDRGANIQYF. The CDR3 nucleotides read TGTGCCTGGAGCGGGGACAGGGGCGCGAACATTCAGTACTTC.